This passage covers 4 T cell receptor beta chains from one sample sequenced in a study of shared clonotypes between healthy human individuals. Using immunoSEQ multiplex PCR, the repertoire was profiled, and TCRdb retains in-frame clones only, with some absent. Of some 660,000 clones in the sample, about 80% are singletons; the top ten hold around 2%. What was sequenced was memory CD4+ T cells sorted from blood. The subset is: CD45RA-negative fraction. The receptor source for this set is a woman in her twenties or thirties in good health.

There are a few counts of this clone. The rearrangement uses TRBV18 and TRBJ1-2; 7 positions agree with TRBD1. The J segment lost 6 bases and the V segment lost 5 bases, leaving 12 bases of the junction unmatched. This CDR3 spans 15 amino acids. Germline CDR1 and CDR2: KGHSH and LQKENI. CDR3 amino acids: CASSARRDSEDGYTF. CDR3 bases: TGTGCCAGCTCAGCCCGTCGGGACAGCGAAGATGGCTACACCTTC.

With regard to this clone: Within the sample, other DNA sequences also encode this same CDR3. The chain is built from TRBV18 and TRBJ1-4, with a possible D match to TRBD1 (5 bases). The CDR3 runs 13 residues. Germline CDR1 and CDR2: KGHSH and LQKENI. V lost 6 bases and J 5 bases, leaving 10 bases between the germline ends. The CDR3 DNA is TGTGCCAGCTCTCTCGACAGCAATGAAAAACTGTTTTTT. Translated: CASSLDSNEKLFF.

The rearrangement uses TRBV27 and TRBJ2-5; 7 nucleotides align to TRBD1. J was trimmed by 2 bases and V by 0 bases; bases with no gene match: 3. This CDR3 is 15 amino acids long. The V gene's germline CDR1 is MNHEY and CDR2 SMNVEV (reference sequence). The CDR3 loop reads CASSLSGTVQETQYF. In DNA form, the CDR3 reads TGTGCCAGCAGTTTATCGGGGACAGTGCAAGAGACCCAGTACTTC.

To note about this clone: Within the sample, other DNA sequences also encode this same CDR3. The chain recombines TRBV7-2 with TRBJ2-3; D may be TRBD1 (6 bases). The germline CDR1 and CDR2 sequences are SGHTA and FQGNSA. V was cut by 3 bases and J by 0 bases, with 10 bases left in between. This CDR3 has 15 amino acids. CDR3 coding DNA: TGTGCCAGCAGCTTGGGACACCGAAGCACAGATACGCAGTATTTT. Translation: CASSLGHRSTDTQYF. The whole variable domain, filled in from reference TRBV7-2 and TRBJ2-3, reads GAGVSQSPSNKVTEKGKDVELRCDPISGHTALYWYRQSLGQGLEFLIYFQGNSAPDKSGLPSDRFSAERTGGSVSTLTIQRTQQEDSAVYLCASSLGHRSTDTQYFGPGTRLTVL.